The 8 T cell receptor beta chains presented below share a single source sample, sequenced in a study of blood T cell repertoires in COVID-19. Libraries were prepared by immunoSEQ multiplex PCR; TCRdb keeps only in-frame clonotypes and omits some of them. The repertoire holds 30,000 to 40,000 clones, 91% seen once, with 4.5% to 6% in the top ten. Sequenced material: peripheral blood. These TCRs come from a human donor in a cohort sampled during active COVID-19.

The chain links TRBV19 to TRBJ2-1; D remains unclear. The V gene lost 5 bases and the J gene lost 0 bases, with 11 bases spanning the gap. This CDR3 has 15 amino acids. Germline loops: CDR1 LNHDA, CDR2 SQIVND (reference sequence). Written as DNA, the CDR3 is TGTGCCAGTAGTGTCGGTCTCTTCTCCTACAATGAGCAGTTCTTC. Amino acids: CASSVGLFSYNEQFF.

The chain carries TRBV11-2 and TRBJ2-1; 8 positions match TRBD2. There are 15 residues in the CDR3. Unmatched junction bases numbered 1, after V lost 2 bases and J lost 1 base. Germline V lookup: CDR1 SGHAT, CDR2 FQNNGV. CDR3 coding DNA: TGTGCCAGCAGCTTAACTAGCGGATCCTACAATGAGCAGTTCTTC. Translation gives CASSLTSGSYNEQFF.

The chain has TRBV5-4 and TRBJ2-3; 12 bases fit TRBD2. The CDR3 contains 16 residues. CDR1 is SGHNT, CDR2 YYREEE, per germline (reference sequence). V trimming: 5 bases; J trimming: 0 bases; junction bases outside the gene matches: 4. Here the CDR3 reads CASRLAGGPSTDTQYF. In DNA, the CDR3 is TGTGCCAGCAGGCTAGCGGGGGGGCCAAGCACAGATACGCAGTATTTT.

This rearrangement joins TRBV6-6 to TRBJ1-5; no clear D. Germline CDR1 reads MNHNY; CDR2 reads SVGAGI (reference sequence). The CDR3 consists of 13 residues. The V gene lost 6 bases and the J gene lost 3 bases, with 9 bases spanning the gap. The CDR3, as DNA: TGTGCCAGCAGGGAACAGAACAATCAGCCCCAGCATTTT. Translated: CASREQNNQPQHF.

Only a few counts were recorded for this clone. The genes are TRBV28 and TRBJ1-2, with 7 bases lining up with TRBD1. V shed 7 bases, J shed 2 bases, and the junction held 7 bases outside the gene matches. In germline, CDR1 is MDHEN, CDR2 SYDVKM. This CDR3 has 14 residues. The DNA of the CDR3 is TGTGCCAGCAACATCCCGGGACAGAACTATGGCTACACCTTC. Translating it yields CASNIPGQNYGYTF.

The chain has TRBV19 and TRBJ2-3; 8 positions agree with TRBD1. Per germline, CDR1 LNHDA and CDR2 SQIVND (reference sequence). This CDR3 is 15 amino acids long. J lost 4 bases, V lost 5 bases, and 8 bases had no gene match. The CDR3 DNA sequence: TGTGCCAGTAGTTCCGACAGGGGTTTTTCAGATACGCAGTATTTT. As protein: CASSSDRGFSDTQYF.

V and J are TRBV3-1 (or the pseudogene TRBV3-2) and TRBJ2-1; D is perhaps TRBD2 (5 bases). This CDR3 region has 14 residues. Trimming shortened V by 5 bases and J by 10 bases, and 18 bases separated the two germline ends. Germline-derived CDR1 and CDR2 are LGHDT and YNNKEL (reference sequence). The CDR3 region is CASSSRTSDGEQFF. The DNA for the CDR3 is TGTGCCAGCAGCTCCCGGACTTCCGACGGGGAGCAGTTCTTC.

The V and J genes are TRBV13 and TRBJ2-3; 8 nucleotides line up with TRBD2. CDR3 length: 17 amino acids. Germline CDR1 PRHDT, CDR2 FYEKMQ (reference sequence). V was pared by 0 bases and J by 2 bases, with 7 bases of the junction left unmatched. CDR3 sequence reads: CASSLGPGLAVTDTQYF. CDR3 DNA sequence: TGTGCCAGCAGCTTAGGCCCTGGACTAGCAGTCACAGATACGCAGTATTTT. The complete variable domain, with remaining parts taken from reference TRBV13 and TRBJ2-3, reads AAGVIQSPRHLIKEKRETATLKCYPIPRHDTVYWYQQGPGQDPQFLISFYEKMQSDKGSIPDRFSAQQFSDYHSELNMSSLELGDSALYFCASSLGPGLAVTDTQYFGPGTRLTVL.